One sample yielded the 19 T cell receptor beta chains listed below, sequenced in a study of blood T cells in healthy people across ages. Sample-barcoded 5' priming and a J-beta primer mix drove a second PCR of roughly 6 to 12 cycles. A single record per CDR3 protein comes from TCRdb applying MiXCR to the 5' RACE reads. Of about 800,000 distinct CDR3 sequences in the sample, 20% to 25% were seen once. The data also belong to a second study, concerning T cells of mothers and their children.

The source material was blood. These receptors were taken from a boy aged 5 to 17 in good health.

This clonotype was picked up a small number of times. This chain links TRBV16 with TRBJ1-2; 7 positions agree with TRBD1. CDR3 length: 14 residues. J lost 4 bases, V lost 4 bases, and 6 bases had no gene match. Germline values: CDR1 KGHSY, CDR2 FQNENV. CDR3 DNA sequence: TGTGCCAGCAGCCCCCGGGACAGCCCCTATGGCTACACCTTC. Translated, it gives CASSPRDSPYGYTF.

The gene calls are TRBV5-5 and TRBJ1-5, with D unclear. V lost 4 bases to trimming and J lost 5 bases, with 16 bases between them. CDR1 is SGHKS and CDR2 is YYEKEE in the germline V gene (reference sequence). CDR3 size: 15 residues. CDR3 sequence (DNA): TGTGCCAGCAGCCCCTTCGACCCACGGGATCAGCCCCAGCATTTT. Its protein is CASSPFDPRDQPQHF.

This clonotype occurred a few times. This rearrangement joins TRBV5-1 to TRBJ1-4; no reliable D call. With 1 base removed from V and 5 bases from J, the gap between germline ends came to 6 bases. The CDR3 contains 13 residues. Germline V gives CDR1 SGHRS, CDR2 YFSETQ. The CDR3 region has the DNA TGCGCCAGCAGCTTGCGGGGAAATGAAAAACTGTTTTTT. As protein: CASSLRGNEKLFF.

This clonotype was observed a handful of times. J is TRBJ2-5 and V is TRBV11-1; 9 positions match TRBD2. J gave up 5 bases and V 8 bases, and 9 bases lay outside the gene matches. The V gene's germline CDR1 is SGHAT and CDR2 FQDESV (reference sequence). The CDR3 covers 14 residues. The CDR3 DNA reads TGTGCCAGCCTTGACCGTAGCGGGAGTGAGACCCAGTACTTC. Translated: CASLDRSGSETQYF.

This clonotype turned up a few times. J is TRBJ1-2 and V is TRBV6-5, with D unclear. The CDR3 loop spans 13 amino acids. Germline CDR1 reads MNHEY; CDR2 reads SVGAGI. The V gene lost 6 bases and the J gene lost 2 bases, with 10 bases spanning the gap. CDR3: CASSPDVNYGYTF. The CDR3 nucleotides are TGTGCCAGCAGCCCCGACGTAAACTATGGCTACACCTTC.

A few counts support this clonotype. The chain is built from TRBV6-5 and TRBJ2-1, with TRBD2 as a possible D gene (6 bases). The CDR3 extends over 16 amino acids. V was pared by 2 bases and J by 1 base, with 12 bases between. The germline V gene encodes CDR1 MNHEY and CDR2 SVGAGI. The CDR3 nucleotides read TGTGCCAGCAGTTACCGCGCCGGGAGTTCCTACAATGAGCAGTTCTTC. It codes for CASSYRAGSSYNEQFF.

This clonotype has just a few counts. The rearrangement links TRBV9 to TRBJ2-1; TRBD2 aligns across 9 bases. Germline assignment: CDR1 SGDLS and CDR2 YYNGEE. V lost 0 bases, J lost 10 bases, and 14 bases stayed unmatched. This CDR3 has 17 amino acids. The CDR3 sequence is CASSVGGSGGLGDEQFF. CDR3 bases: TGTGCCAGCAGCGTAGGAGGTAGCGGGGGTCTGGGGGACGAGCAGTTCTTC.

This chain uses TRBV12-3 or TRBV12-4 with TRBJ2-4; D gene unclear. The V end lost 5 bases, the J end lost 0 bases, and 11 bases lay between the germline ends. This CDR3 has 15 residues. The CDR3 loop is CASSPPDGAKNIQYF. CDR3 DNA sequence: TGTGCCAGCAGTCCACCGGACGGAGCCAAAAACATTCAGTACTTC.

This clonotype was counted a few times. The genes are TRBV2 and TRBJ1-6; the D is unclear. Germline V gene data show CDR1 as SNHLY and CDR2 as FYNNEI. With 7 bases removed from V and 10 bases from J, the gap between germline ends came to 14 bases. The CDR3 runs 13 residues. As DNA, the CDR3 is TGTGCCAGCATAATAGGCCCATCATCACCCCTCCACTTT. Its protein is CASIIGPSSPLHF.

This clonotype was observed a few times. The chain links TRBV19 to TRBJ2-7, with a tentative D call TRBD2 (7 bases). The length of the CDR3 is 16 residues. CDR1 and CDR2 (germline): LNHDA, SQIVND (reference sequence). Trimming took off 3 bases at V and 0 bases at J, with 15 bases between the two ends. CDR3 nucleotides: TGTGCCAGTAGTATGGGGGGGCTCGGCTCCTCCTACGAGCAGTACTTC. Its protein is CASSMGGLGSSYEQYF.

The chain couples TRBV6-4 to TRBJ2-5; D ambiguous. From germline, CDR1 is MRHNA and CDR2 SNTAGT. Trimming shortened V by 7 bases and J by 0 bases, and 6 bases separated the two germline ends. The CDR3 is 12 amino acids. CDR3 in amino acids: CASTQYQETQYF. DNA of the CDR3: TGTGCCAGCACACAGTACCAAGAGACCCAGTACTTC.

The rearrangement uses TRBV5-1 and TRBJ2-4; 10 nucleotides agree with TRBD2. The germline CDR1 and CDR2 sequences are SGHRS and YFSETQ. This CDR3 is built from 15 residues. V gave up 4 bases and J gave up 10 bases; unmatched junction bases: 11. The CDR3 DNA follows: TGCGCCAGCAGCACCTCTTCTAGCGGGGGTTCTATTCAGTACTTC. Translated, it gives CASSTSSSGGSIQYF.

This clonotype was picked up a small number of times. The chain joins TRBV27 to TRBJ2-1, with TRBD2 matching 8 bases. V dropped 3 bases and J dropped 8; count of bases not matched to a gene: 9. There are 15 residues in the CDR3. The germline V gene encodes CDR1 MNHEY and CDR2 SMNVEV (reference sequence). The CDR3 sequence is CASSFPGLEVDEQFF. Here the CDR3 DNA reads TGTGCCAGCAGTTTTCCGGGACTAGAGGTTGATGAGCAGTTCTTC.

The chain has TRBV4-2 and TRBJ2-7; D uncertain. The CDR3 totals 14 residues. Between the trimmed V and J ends, which lost 1 base and 4 bases, there was a span of 11 bases. The germline CDR1 and CDR2 sequences are LGHNA and YNFKEQ. CDR3: CASSQGAMGYEQYF. DNA of the CDR3: TGTGCCAGCAGCCAAGGGGCCATGGGTTACGAGCAGTACTTC.

This clonotype was counted only a few times. The J gene is TRBJ2-3, the V gene TRBV11-1; possibly TRBD1 for D (6 bases). Germline V lookup: CDR1 SGHAT, CDR2 FQDESV (reference sequence). Trimming stripped 5 bases from V and 4 bases from J, with 19 bases between. This CDR3 spans 16 amino acids. In DNA, the CDR3 is TGTGCCAGCAGCACACCCCTGGGTCGACAGGCAGATACGCAGTATTTT. Translation: CASSTPLGRQADTQYF.

V is TRBV5-1 and J is TRBJ1-3; no definite D call. V was clipped by 0 bases and J by 2 bases, with 12 bases between them. Germline V gene data show CDR1 as SGHRS and CDR2 as YFSETQ. The length of the CDR3 is 16 residues. CDR3: CASSLEPYGAGNTIYF. CDR3 bases: TGCGCCAGCAGCTTGGAACCCTACGGGGCTGGAAACACCATATATTTT.

The chain has TRBV27 and TRBJ2-3, with D perhaps TRBD2 (6 bases). From germline, CDR1 is MNHEY and CDR2 SMNVEV (reference sequence). The CDR3 runs to 14 residues. Trimming removed 9 bases at V and 4 bases at J, with 17 bases between. The CDR3 sequence: CASSHRLGPDTQYF. The CDR3 DNA is TGTGCCAGTAGCCACCGACTAGGACCAGATACGCAGTATTTT.

The genes are TRBV20-1 and TRBJ2-1; possibly TRBD2 for D (7 bases). The V end was cut by 0 bases, the J end by 2 bases, with 11 bases between. CDR1 and CDR2 from the germline V gene are DFQATT and SNEGSKA (reference sequence). This CDR3 has 15 residues. Here the CDR3 DNA reads TGCAGTGCTAGAGATGGGGGGGCCGCCTACAATGAGCAGTTCTTC. This translates into CSARDGGAAYNEQFF.

This rearrangement joins TRBV28 to TRBJ2-5; 11 bases line up with TRBD2. Judging by the DNA end, TRBJ2-7 fits better; the J call may be wrong. Germline V gives CDR1 MDHEN, CDR2 SYDVKM. This CDR3 spans 16 amino acids. The CDR3 DNA reads as TGTGCCAGCAGATCCGGACTAGCGGGTCTCTCCTACGAGCAGTACTTC. Its protein is CASRSGLAGLSYEQYF.